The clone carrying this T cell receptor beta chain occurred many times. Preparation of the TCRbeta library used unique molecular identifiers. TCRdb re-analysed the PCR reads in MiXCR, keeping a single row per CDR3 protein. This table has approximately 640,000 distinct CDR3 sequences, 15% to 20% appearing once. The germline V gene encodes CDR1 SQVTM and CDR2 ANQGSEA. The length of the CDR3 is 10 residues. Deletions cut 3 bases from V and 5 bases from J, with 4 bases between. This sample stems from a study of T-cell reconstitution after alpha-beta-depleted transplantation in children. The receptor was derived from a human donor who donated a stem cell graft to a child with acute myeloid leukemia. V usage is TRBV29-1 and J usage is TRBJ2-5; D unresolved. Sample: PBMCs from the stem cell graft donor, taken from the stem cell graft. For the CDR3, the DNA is TGCAGCGTTGATGCGGAGACCCAGTACTTC. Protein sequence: CSVDAETQYF.